This is a list of T cell receptor beta chains from one sample in a study of glioma-infiltrating T cells. Each CDR3 protein gets one entry after TCRdb re-called the multiplex PCR reads with MiXCR. The sample shows roughly 42,000 distinct CDR3 sequences, around 20% of them seen only once. Sequencing was carried out using glioma tissue, nonneoplastic brain tissue, or PBMCs (not recorded which). The receptors stem from a human donor with low-grade glioma or glioblastoma, undergoing nonglioma brain surgery, or in good health (not recorded which). CDR3s include the opening cysteine and the closing phenylalanine or tryptophan. D genes are given only for firm matches. Only some rows state a clone size, as once, few, many or a class for expanded clones.

v_call,clone_size,d_call,j_call,cdr3_aa,cdr3_nt
TRBV4-1,NA,TRBD1,TRBJ1-2,CASSQNNEQGNYGYTF,TGCGCCAGCAGCCAGAATAACGAACAGGGGAACTATGGCTACACCTTC
TRBV2,many,NA,TRBJ1-2,CASKLNDPAPLDGYTF,TGTGCCAGCAAACTTAACGATCCTGCGCCCTTGGATGGCTACACCTTC
TRBV10-3,NA,NA,TRBJ1-3,CAISDTRLNRNTIYF,TGTGCCATCAGCGATACAAGGTTAAATAGAAACACCATATATTTT
TRBV4-1,many,NA,TRBJ1-5,CASSPAGFQPQHF,TGCGCCAGCAGCCCCGCCGGGTTTCAGCCCCAGCATTTT
TRBV15,many,NA,TRBJ1-1,CATSLGGKNTEAFF,TGTGCCACCAGCCTGGGGGGCAAGAACACTGAAGCTTTCTTT
TRBV6-5,NA,TRBD1,TRBJ1-2,CASSYRGTGSNYGYTF,TGTGCCAGCAGTTACAGGGGGACAGGGAGTAACTATGGCTACACCTTC
TRBV15,many,TRBD1,TRBJ2-2,CATSSSLGTGRGGDTGELFF,TGTGCCACCAGCAGTTCCCTGGGGACAGGGAGGGGTGGAGACACCGGGGAGCTGTTTTTT
TRBV11-3,many,NA,TRBJ2-3,CASSLGSQKTDTQYF,TGTGCCAGCAGCTTAGGAAGTCAGAAAACAGATACGCAGTATTTT
TRBV28,many,NA,TRBJ1-2,CASSPPARGPRGYTF,TGTGCCAGCAGTCCCCCCGCCCGTGGCCCCCGAGGCTACACCTTC
TRBV5-1,many,TRBD1,TRBJ1-3,CASSSGQANSGNTIYF,TGCGCCAGCAGCTCGGGACAGGCGAACTCTGGAAACACCATATATTTT
TRBV10-2,few,NA,TRBJ1-2,CASSESAGTYGYTF,TGCGCCAGCAGTGAGAGCGCGGGTACCTATGGCTACACCTTC
TRBV27,many,TRBD2,TRBJ2-3,CASSFGSGVDTDTQYF,TGTGCCAGCAGTTTCGGCAGCGGGGTAGACACAGATACGCAGTATTTT
TRBV19,many,TRBD1,TRBJ1-4,CASRTGGAPRGLFF,TGTGCCAGCCGGACAGGGGGCGCCCCACGAGGACTGTTTTTT
TRBV5-4,NA,NA,TRBJ2-5,CASSFKAETGTQYF,TGTGCCAGCAGCTTCAAAGCGGAGACAGGGACCCAGTACTTC
TRBV19,many,NA,TRBJ1-2,CASRSTTSDYGYTF,TGTGCCAGTAGGTCAACAACCTCGGACTATGGCTACACCTTC
TRBV20-1,many,NA,TRBJ1-2,CSAPDRYRSYTF,TGCAGTGCGCCTGACAGGTATCGGAGCTACACCTTC
TRBV5-1,NA,NA,TRBJ2-5,CASSFLRRVETQYF,TGCGCCAGCAGCTTCCTACGCAGGGTGGAGACCCAGTACTTC
TRBV10-3,NA,NA,TRBJ2-7,CAISEAVGLLVTYEQYF,TGTGCCATCAGTGAAGCCGTGGGTCTCCTGGTTACCTACGAGCAGTACTTC
TRBV27,many,NA,TRBJ2-1,CASSDNYNEQFF,TGTGCCAGCAGCGACAACTACAATGAGCAGTTCTTC
TRBV6-6,NA,NA,TRBJ1-1,CVTSYSGTGQAFF,TGTGTCACCAGTTACTCAGGAACAGGCCAAGCTTTCTTT
TRBV20-1,medium-sized,NA,TRBJ1-5,CSARVTDQPQHF,TGCAGTGCTAGAGTTACCGATCAGCCCCAGCATTTT
TRBV28,many,NA,TRBJ1-2,CASSFSRSISTF,TGTGCCAGCAGTTTTTCTCGGAGTATCTCCACCTTC
TRBV4-1,many,TRBD2,TRBJ2-7,CASSSSLAGGSNEQYF,TGCGCCAGCAGCTCCTCGTTGGCGGGAGGGAGTAACGAGCAGTACTTC
TRBV10-2,many,NA,TRBJ2-7,CASGRDKLREQYF,TGCGCCAGCGGTAGGGACAAACTCCGCGAGCAGTACTTC
TRBV4-1,many,NA,TRBJ1-5,CASSQEWGTLNQPQHF,TGCGCCAGCAGCCAAGAATGGGGGACGCTTAATCAGCCCCAGCATTTT
TRBV3-1,NA,NA,TRBJ1-1,CASSQANLNTEAFF,TGTGCCAGCAGCCAAGCTAACCTGAACACTGAAGCTTTCTTT
TRBV19,many,TRBD1,TRBJ1-1,CAAKGTGSVEAFF,TGTGCCGCGAAGGGGACAGGGTCGGTTGAAGCTTTCTTT
TRBV3-1,many,NA,TRBJ1-1,CASSQTSGHEAFF,TGTGCCAGCAGCCAGACCAGCGGACATGAAGCTTTCTTT
TRBV20-1,many,TRBD2,TRBJ2-3,CSARGPRLAGEGGRTDTQYF,TGCAGTGCTAGAGGGCCCCGGTTAGCGGGAGAGGGTGGGCGCACAGATACGCAGTATTTT
TRBV20-1,many,NA,TRBJ1-5,CSARASPNQPQHF,TGCAGTGCTAGAGCATCGCCCAATCAGCCCCAGCATTTT
TRBV20-1,many,NA,TRBJ2-3,CSARASRGYTDTQYF,TGCAGTGCTAGAGCGAGCAGAGGCTACACAGATACGCAGTATTTT
TRBV11-1,many,TRBD1,TRBJ2-7,CASSLPGQPYEQYF,TGTGCCAGCAGCTTACCGGGACAGCCTTACGAGCAGTACTTC